Presented here are 20 T cell receptor beta chains from one specimen sequenced in a study of blood T cell repertoires in COVID-19. Sequenced by immunoSEQ multiplex PCR; TCRdb stores in-frame clones only, minus some. Counted here are around 230,000 clones, approximately 78% occurring once; the ten biggest clones make up around 11%. The specimen was peripheral blood. Source of these receptors: a woman aged 60-75 years with active or convalescent COVID-19.

This chain joins TRBV2 and TRBJ2-3; 11 positions agree with TRBD2. V lost 6 bases to trimming and J lost 4 bases; unmatched junction nucleotides: 6. Germline CDR1 SNHLY, CDR2 FYNNEI. This CDR3 region has 15 residues. The CDR3 protein is CASSGTSGGADTQYF. The CDR3 DNA follows: TGTGCCAGCAGCGGTACTAGCGGGGGTGCAGATACGCAGTATTTT.

This chain joins TRBV27 and TRBJ2-7; 7 bases match TRBD2. Trimming at V came to 5 bases and at J to 0 bases, leaving 1 base not matched to a gene. From germline, CDR1 is MNHEY and CDR2 SMNVEV (reference sequence). There are 13 residues in the CDR3. This CDR3 is CASSLADSYEQYF. DNA of the CDR3: TGTGCCAGCAGTCTAGCGGACTCCTACGAGCAGTACTTC.

This clone occurred once. The chain is built from TRBV20-1 and TRBJ2-5; 7 nucleotides line up with TRBD1. CDR1 is DFQATT, CDR2 SNEGSKA, per germline (reference sequence). Trimming cost V 3 bases and J 9 bases; bases outside gene matches: 16. This CDR3 is built from 15 residues. CDR3 sequence: CSASKGGAKRGAQYF. CDR3 coding DNA: TGCAGTGCTAGTAAAGGGGGCGCGAAAAGAGGGGCCCAGTACTTC.

J is TRBJ1-5 and V is TRBV19, with D maybe TRBD1 (6 bases). The CDR3 sequence is 13 residues long. Germline V gives CDR1 LNHDA, CDR2 SQIVND (reference sequence). V dropped 1 base and J dropped 14 bases, with 15 bases sitting between them. CDR3 DNA: TGTGCCAGTAGTATAGCTAAACGGAGACAGGAGCATTTT. Translated, it gives CASSIAKRRQEHF.

The chain combines TRBV6-1 with TRBJ2-3; 9 bases match TRBD2. The germline V gene has CDR1 MNHNS and CDR2 SASEGT. Germline trimming cut 3 bases from V and 1 base from J; bases unmatched to any gene: 2. This CDR3 contains 15 residues. CDR3 nucleotides: TGTGCCAGCAGTGATGCTAGCGGGGGCACAGATACGCAGTATTTT. Residues: CASSDASGGTDTQYF.

The V gene is TRBV7-9, the J gene TRBJ2-7, with a tentative D call TRBD2 (7 bases). V was pared by 5 bases and J by 3 bases, with 14 bases between. CDR1 is SEHNR, CDR2 FQNEAQ, per germline (reference sequence). The CDR3 sequence is 14 residues long. The CDR3 here is CASSVLRGGYEQYF. In nucleotides, the CDR3 is TGTGCCAGCAGCGTCCTGAGGGGGGGCTACGAGCAGTACTTC.

The chain employs TRBV4-2 and TRBJ1-2; TRBD1 aligns across 10 bases. The CDR3 is 15 amino acids. Germline V gene sequence: CDR1 LGHNA, CDR2 YNFKEQ. Trimming cost V 1 base and J 3 bases; bases outside gene matches: 2. CDR3 DNA sequence: TGTGCCAGCAGCCAAGTCGGGACAGGGGACTATGGCTACACCTTC. This encodes CASSQVGTGDYGYTF.

The chain combines TRBV7-8 with TRBJ2-3, with TRBD2 matching 15 bases. Germline V CDR1 and CDR2: SGHVS, FQNEAQ. The CDR3 has 17 amino acids. The V segment lost 3 bases and the J segment 4 bases; nucleotides outside the gene matches: 5. CDR3 loop: CASSFGLAGGQADTQYF. In DNA form, the CDR3 reads TGTGCCAGCAGCTTCGGACTAGCGGGGGGGCAAGCAGATACGCAGTATTTT.

CDR3 region: CASSQEGPGTSGRWNTGELFF. In nucleotides, the CDR3 is TGCGCCAGCAGCCAAGAGGGGCCCGGGACTAGCGGGAGATGGAACACCGGGGAGCTGTTTTTT. The gene calls are TRBV4-3 and TRBJ2-2, with TRBD2 matching 14 bases. J was trimmed by 1 base and V by 0 bases; bases with no gene match: 10. Germline CDR1 LGHNA, CDR2 YSLEER. The CDR3 length is 21 residues.

This chain joins TRBV5-5 and TRBJ1-3, with D tentatively TRBD1 (5 bases). The germline gives CDR1 SGHKS, CDR2 YYEKEE (reference sequence). This CDR3 is built from 15 residues. V was cut by 2 bases and J by 0 bases, with 9 bases left in between. This chain's CDR3 is CASSFRVSSGNTIYF. CDR3 coding DNA: TGTGCCAGCAGCTTCAGGGTTAGCTCTGGAAACACCATATATTTT.

The genes are TRBV7-9 and TRBJ2-3; 11 bases line up with TRBD1. Looked up from germline, CDR1 is SEHNR and CDR2 is FQNEAQ (reference sequence). The CDR3 totals 18 residues. J lost 0 bases, V lost 4 bases, and 9 bases had no gene match. The CDR3 coding sequence is TGTGCCAGCAGCTCCGGGACAGGGGGGCCTCGGAGCACAGATACGCAGTATTTT. Translation gives CASSSGTGGPRSTDTQYF. Full variable domain (missing parts from reference TRBV7-9 and TRBJ2-3): DTGVSQNPRHKITKRGQNVTFRCDPISEHNRLYWYRQTLGQGPEFLTYFQNEAQLEKSRLLSDRFSAERPKGSFSTLEIQRTEQGDSAMYLCASSSGTGGPRSTDTQYFGPGTRLTVL.

V is TRBV10-3 and J is TRBJ1-2; D call uncertain. Germline values: CDR1 ENHRY, CDR2 SYGVKD. Deletions cut 0 bases from V and 4 bases from J, with 12 bases between. CDR3 size: 15 residues. In nucleotides, the CDR3 is TGTGCCATCAGTGAGTCCCGAGGGCAAGCCTATGGCTACACCTTC. As protein: CAISESRGQAYGYTF.

The chain is built from TRBV18 and TRBJ1-1; tentatively, D is TRBD1 (5 bases). This CDR3 is built from 14 residues. Per the germline V gene, CDR1 is KGHSH and CDR2 is LQKENI. The V end lost 5 bases, the J end lost 1 base, and 11 bases lay between the germline ends. This chain's CDR3 is CASSKGFGNTEAFF. As DNA, the CDR3 is TGTGCCAGCTCAAAGGGGTTCGGGAACACTGAAGCTTTCTTT. The full variable domain, its missing parts supplied by reference TRBV18 and TRBJ1-1, is NAGVMQNPRHLVRRRGQEARLRCSPMKGHSHVYWYRQLPEEGLKFMVYLQKENIIDESGMPKERFSAEFPKEGPSILRIQQVVRGDSAAYFCASSKGFGNTEAFFGQGTRLTVV.

The CDR3 sequence is CASSFWDSYNQPQHF. In nucleotides, the CDR3 is TGTGCCAGCAGTTTTTGGGACTCATACAATCAGCCCCAGCATTTT. J is TRBJ1-5 and V is TRBV6-2 or TRBV6-3; D may be TRBD1 (5 bases). V lost 4 bases and J 3 bases, leaving 13 bases between the germline ends. Germline V gives CDR1 MNHEY, CDR2 SVGEGT. This CDR3 comprises 15 residues.

This clone has just one count. J is TRBJ1-2 and V is TRBV23-1; D not resolved. TRBV23-1 is an ORF; its function is uncertain. CDR3 size: 9 residues. The ends were cut back, 4 bases at V and 13 bases at J, with 7 bases in the middle. The CDR3 protein is CASSRSSTF. CDR3 bases: TGCGCCAGCAGTCGAAGTAGCACCTTC.

The gene calls are TRBV5-1 and TRBJ2-5; possibly TRBD2 for D (6 bases). The CDR3 extends over 15 amino acids. Deletions cut 6 bases from V and 1 base from J, with 16 bases between. Germline CDR1 and CDR2: SGHRS and YFSETQ. The CDR3 spells CASTLGLTVQETQYF. CDR3 nucleotides: TGCGCCAGCACCCTGGGACTTACCGTCCAAGAGACCCAGTACTTC.

The J gene is TRBJ1-1, the V gene TRBV10-3; D unresolved. CDR1 is ENHRY and CDR2 is SYGVKD in the germline V gene. CDR3 size: 13 residues. Trimming cost V 4 bases and J 5 bases, with 11 bases left between them. The CDR3 DNA sequence: TGTGCCATCAGTGCCCTGATCGGTACTGAAGCTTTCTTT. Translated: CAISALIGTEAFF.

This sequence joins TRBV6-2 or TRBV6-3 and TRBJ1-1; TRBD1 aligns across 9 bases. The germline V gene has CDR1 MNHEY and CDR2 SVGEGT. The CDR3 covers 15 residues. V was pared by 6 bases and J by 5 bases, with 10 bases of the junction left unmatched. DNA of the CDR3: TGTGCCAGCAGCCTTCGACAGGGGGGAGGGACTGAAGCTTTCTTT. Translated: CASSLRQGGGTEAFF.

This clone turned up a few times. J is TRBJ2-1 and V is TRBV7-8; no firm D call. V gave up 5 bases and J gave up 2 bases, with 10 bases separating them. Germline CDR1 and CDR2: SGHVS and FQNEAQ. This CDR3 contains 14 residues. CDR3 DNA: TGTGCCAGCAGCCCGGCGGAAACCTACAATGAGCAGTTCTTC. Protein product: CASSPAETYNEQFF.

The chain links TRBV6-5 to TRBJ1-3; D gene uncertain. Trimming took 5 bases from V and 0 from J, leaving 11 bases between them. CDR3 size: 15 residues. CDR1 is MNHEY and CDR2 is SVGAGI in the germline V gene. The CDR3 nucleotides are TGTGCCAGCAGTCCGTACATCCCCTCTGGAAACACCATATATTTT. It is translated as CASSPYIPSGNTIYF.